The entry below describes one T cell receptor beta chain. In the authors' methods: From reference gene primer amplification, estimates of nucleated cell counts were derived. Repertoires were generated with immunoSEQ multiplex PCR, while TCRdb's copy carries only in-frame clones and drops some. The DNA gave D and trimming, while V, J and clone size come from that table. This sample has tens of thousands of clones, with more than 75% found just once. The data are from a study of blood T cell repertoires in COVID-19. Across the study: COVID-19 samples collected from the United States, Italy and Spain covered acute and convalescent phases. PBMCs, B-cell-depleted T cells, or T cells provided the cDNA or gDNA that made up the material.

This CDR3 has 13 residues. CDR1 and CDR2 (germline): SQVTM, ANQGSEA. Deletions cut 6 bases from V and 6 bases from J, with 18 bases between. The receptor comes from a human donor in a cohort sampled during active COVID-19. V is TRBV29-1 and J is TRBJ2-7; D perhaps matches TRBD1 (6 bases). The sequenced material came from peripheral blood. In DNA form, the CDR3 reads TGCAGCGTCCGCCGACAGGACCTCGGCGAGCAGTACTTC. It codes for CSVRRQDLGEQYF.